The present T cell receptor beta chain was sequenced within a study of shared clonotypes between healthy human individuals. Study summary: The cohort had a couple of women and a few men, ages 18 to 49. CD4 naive and CD4 memory each took three plates per donor, while CD8 naive took two and CD8 memory one.

Clones were read by immunoSEQ multiplex PCR, and TCRdb kept only the in-frame ones, dropping some. The sample has 330,000 or so clones, about 70% seen once. Both subsets, CD45RA+ naive and CD45RA-negative memory, were split from the CD4+ cells. Germline V gene sequence: CDR1 SEHNR, CDR2 FQNEAQ (reference sequence). The CDR3 contains 12 residues. V lost 5 bases, J lost 7 bases, and 11 bases lay in between. The chain combines TRBV7-9 with TRBJ1-1; the D gene is possibly TRBD1 (5 bases). The origin of this receptor is a man aged 25-45 years in good health. The sequencing sample was made of memory CD4+ T cells sorted from blood. Subset: CD45RA-negative fraction. The CDR3 is CASSPMQGEAFF. CDR3 DNA: TGTGCCAGCAGCCCTATGCAGGGTGAAGCTTTCTTT.